Below, 28 T cell receptor beta chains from the same sample are listed, as sequenced in a study of OX40 agonist ivuxolimab in advanced cancers. The library relied on the immunoSEQ multiplex PCR assay. TCRdb mirrors the immuneACCESS table, restricted to in-frame sequences. Some clones are absent from its copies; in checked studies, under half trace to an unresolved V gene, and the reason for the others is unknown. Present in this sample are over 9,500 clones, 70% of which were seen just once. Roughly a quarter of the sample is held by the ten biggest clonotypes. The sequencing used CD4+ or CD8+ T cells sorted from blood, collected in a trial of the OX40 agonist ivuxolimab. These receptors were collected from an adult with an advanced solid tumor such as melanoma, head and neck, liver or kidney cancer.

This clone showed up just a few times. This CDR3 is CASSYVNTGELFF. In nucleotides, the CDR3 is TGTGCCAGCAGTTACGTGAACACCGGGGAGCTGTTTTTT. The chain carries TRBV6-5 and TRBJ2-2; D ambiguous. Germline loops: CDR1 MNHEY, CDR2 SVGAGI. Trimming took 2 bases from V and 1 from J, leaving 2 bases between them. CDR3 size: 13 residues.

This chain connects TRBV14 to TRBJ2-7, with D maybe TRBD2 (5 bases). The V gene's germline CDR1 is SGHDN and CDR2 FVKESK. The CDR3 covers 12 residues. With 5 bases removed from V and 6 bases from J, the gap between germline ends came to 11 bases. The CDR3 sequence is CASSFPGGEQYF. CDR3 in DNA: TGTGCCAGCAGCTTTCCCGGAGGCGAGCAGTACTTC.

The chain couples TRBV7-3 to TRBJ1-6; D gene ambiguous. Germline V gives CDR1 SGHTA, CDR2 FQGTGA. V dropped 0 bases and J dropped 10 bases, with 10 bases sitting between them. The CDR3 runs to 14 residues. CDR3 in amino acids: CASSLTGVGSPLHF. CDR3 in DNA: TGTGCCAGCAGCTTAACTGGGGTCGGGTCACCCCTCCACTTT. The variable domain in full, completed from reference TRBV7-3 and TRBJ1-6, reads GAGVSQTPSNKVTEKGKYVELRCDPISGHTALYWYRQSLGQGPEFLIYFQGTGAADDSGLPNDRFFAVRPEGSVSTLKIQRTERGDSAVYLCASSLTGVGSPLHFGNGTRLTVT.

Judged by abundance, this clone is medium-sized. The same CDR3 is also encoded by other DNA sequences in this sample. V gene TRBV9 combines with J gene TRBJ2-7; no firm D call. The V end was cut by 0 bases, the J end by 1 base, with 8 bases between. This CDR3 has 14 amino acids. Germline V gene data show CDR1 as SGDLS and CDR2 as YYNGEE. The CDR3 DNA sequence: TGTGCCAGCAGCGTAGTTGGAGAATCCTACGAGCAGTACTTC. Protein: CASSVVGESYEQYF.

V is TRBV28 and J is TRBJ1-2; perhaps TRBD1 as D (6 bases). The germline V and J ends were trimmed by 3 bases and 8 bases, with 10 bases remaining between them. The CDR3 consists of 12 residues. The germline gives CDR1 MDHEN, CDR2 SYDVKM. The CDR3 loop is CASSFPGDGYTF. CDR3 nucleotide sequence: TGTGCCAGCAGTTTTCCAGGGGACGGCTACACCTTC.

The chain links TRBV5-1 to TRBJ2-7; 10 bases map to TRBD2. The CDR3 contains 16 residues. Trimming took 1 base from V and 3 from J; bases not matched to a gene: 7. CDR1 is SGHRS and CDR2 is YFSETQ in the germline V gene. The CDR3 DNA reads as TGCGCCAGCAGCTTGATAAAGAGCGGGGGGGTCTACGAGCAGTACTTC. It encodes CASSLIKSGGVYEQYF.

This rearrangement joins TRBV4-2 to TRBJ2-5; D is possibly TRBD1 (5 bases). V was trimmed by 4 bases and J by 5 bases, leaving 8 bases between them. The CDR3 has 12 amino acids. Germline V gene lookup returns CDR1 LGHNA and CDR2 YNFKEQ. CDR3 amino acids: CASSPGFETQYF. The CDR3 region has the DNA TGTGCCAGCAGCCCAGGGTTCGAGACCCAGTACTTC.

The CDR3 protein is CATGLANTGELFF. The CDR3, as DNA: TGTGCCACGGGACTAGCGAACACCGGGGAGCTGTTTTTT. The chain joins TRBV15 to TRBJ2-2; TRBD2 matches at 8 bases. Germline V gene sequence: CDR1 LNHNV, CDR2 YYDKDF (reference sequence). Trimming removed 9 bases from V and 0 bases from J; junction bases left unmatched: 0. This CDR3 has 13 residues.

This rearrangement joins TRBV28 to TRBJ2-2; no clear D gene. V lost 0 bases to trimming and J lost 5 bases, with 4 bases between them. The germline CDR1 and CDR2 sequences are MDHEN and SYDVKM. CDR3 size: 13 residues. The CDR3, as DNA: TGTGCCAGCAGTTTATGGGGTACCGGGGAGCTGTTTTTT. Translation: CASSLWGTGELFF.

This clone was counted between two and nine times. The rearrangement uses TRBV5-1 and TRBJ1-1, with TRBD1 as a possible D gene (6 bases). Germline assignment: CDR1 SGHRS and CDR2 YFSETQ. The CDR3 runs 14 residues. With 0 bases removed from V and 1 base from J, the gap between germline ends came to 7 bases. Here the CDR3 reads CASSLVGGNTEAFF. CDR3 nucleotides: TGCGCCAGCAGCTTGGTAGGGGGGAACACTGAAGCTTTCTTT.

V usage is TRBV28 and J usage is TRBJ1-5; weak D call: TRBD1 (6 bases). The CDR3 covers 13 residues. CDR1 and CDR2 from the germline V gene are MDHEN and SYDVKM. Trimming cost V 8 bases and J 2 bases, with 10 bases left between them. CDR3 sequence (DNA): TGTGCCAGCCAGTACAGGGGCAATCAGCCCCAGCATTTT. This sequence encodes CASQYRGNQPQHF.

V is TRBV4-2 and J is TRBJ2-3, with 13 positions matching TRBD2. The V gene end was trimmed by 0 bases and the J gene end by 6 bases; junction bases not matched to a gene: 9. The CDR3 is 18 amino acids. The germline CDR1 and CDR2 sequences are LGHNA and YNFKEQ. The CDR3 reads CASSQEPRLAGGGDTQYF. The CDR3 DNA reads TGTGCCAGCAGCCAAGAACCGCGACTAGCGGGAGGAGGTGATACGCAGTATTTT.

The chain has TRBV5-8 and TRBJ2-7; 7 bases are shared with TRBD1. Germline CDR1 reads SGHTS; CDR2 reads YDEGEE. This CDR3 is built from 14 residues. The ends lost 0 bases at V and 5 bases at J; junction bases unmatched: 5. The CDR3 spells CASSLGRGLNEQYF. In DNA form, the CDR3 reads TGTGCCAGCAGCTTGGGTAGGGGGCTCAACGAGCAGTACTTC.

The chain uses TRBV11-2 and TRBJ2-1; D not resolved. With 5 bases removed from V and 4 bases from J, the gap between germline ends came to 6 bases. The CDR3 is 12 amino acids. Germline CDR1 reads SGHAT; CDR2 reads FQNNGV. The CDR3 DNA is TGTGCCAGCAGCGGGCTATACAATGAGCAGTTCTTC. Translation: CASSGLYNEQFF.

The table lists this clone with a few counts. The J gene is TRBJ2-7, the V gene TRBV7-9; D is perhaps TRBD1 (5 bases). Germline values: CDR1 SEHNR, CDR2 FQNEAQ (reference sequence). With 4 bases removed from V and 3 bases from J, the gap between germline ends came to 13 bases. The CDR3 length is 14 residues. As DNA, the CDR3 is TGTGCCAGCAGCTCGGACATCCTCTTCTACGAGCAGTACTTC. Its protein product is CASSSDILFYEQYF.

The table lists this clone with a few counts. CDR3 nucleotides: TGTGCCAGCAGCTCGTTTTTAGGCACTGAAGCTTTCTTT. Translated: CASSSFLGTEAFF. The chain links TRBV7-2 to TRBJ1-1; D is unclear. The length of the CDR3 is 13 residues. CDR1 is SGHTA, CDR2 FQGNSA, per germline. Trimming took off 4 bases at V and 4 bases at J, with 10 bases between the two ends.

The chain combines TRBV9 with TRBJ2-7, with D perhaps matching TRBD1 (6 bases). The CDR3 contains 15 residues. From germline, CDR1 is SGDLS and CDR2 YYNGEE. V lost 2 bases and J 4 bases, leaving 16 bases between the germline ends. CDR3 sequence reads: CASSVETGLTYEQYF. The CDR3 DNA reads as TGTGCCAGCAGCGTCGAGACAGGATTGACTTACGAGCAGTACTTC.

The chain links TRBV27 to TRBJ2-2, with 9 nucleotides matching TRBD1. The CDR3 is 17 residues long. From germline, CDR1 is MNHEY and CDR2 SMNVEV (reference sequence). V shed 5 bases, J shed 4 bases, and the junction held 11 bases outside the gene matches. This chain's CDR3 is CASSHLPGQGFTGELFF. CDR3 nucleotide sequence: TGTGCCAGCAGTCATTTACCGGGACAGGGCTTCACCGGGGAGCTGTTTTTT.

The chain recombines TRBV7-9 with TRBJ2-1, with 15 nucleotides matching TRBD2. The CDR3 length is 19 residues. CDR1 and CDR2 from the germline V gene are SEHNR and FQNEAQ (reference sequence). The junction had 16 bases not matched to a gene; V was cut back by 5 bases and J by 8 bases. The CDR3 region has the DNA TGTGCCAGCAGCGCCCCCGGGACTAGCGGGAGGCAGGTCGGCGATGAGCAGTTCTTC. Translation gives CASSAPGTSGRQVGDEQFF.

This clone appeared once. The rearrangement uses TRBV28 and TRBJ1-2, with D unclear. CDR1 MDHEN and CDR2 SYDVKM come from the germline V gene. The CDR3 covers 12 residues. V lost 4 bases and J 3 bases, leaving 6 bases between the germline ends. This CDR3 reads CASSWVDYGYTF. The CDR3 DNA reads TGTGCCAGCAGTTGGGTTGACTATGGCTACACCTTC.

The V and J genes are TRBV28 and TRBJ1-1; 9 bases match TRBD1. Germline V CDR1 and CDR2: MDHEN, SYDVKM. This CDR3 comprises 11 residues. V lost 8 bases, J lost 6 bases, and 1 base stayed unmatched. For the CDR3, the DNA is TGTGCCAGCGGACAGGGGCCTGAAGCTTTCTTT. Encoded protein: CASGQGPEAFF.

The rearrangement joins TRBV28 to TRBJ2-2, with D unresolved. Germline V gives CDR1 MDHEN, CDR2 SYDVKM. The CDR3 sequence is 15 residues long. The germline V and J ends were trimmed by 0 bases and 4 bases, with 9 bases remaining between them. In nucleotides, the CDR3 is TGTGCCAGCAGTTTATGGAGGCAGCCCACCGGGGAGCTGTTTTTT. This sequence encodes CASSLWRQPTGELFF.

The V gene is TRBV27, the J gene TRBJ1-1; TRBD1 agrees at 7 bases. This CDR3 has 13 amino acids. J gave up 3 bases and V 4 bases, and 2 bases lay outside the gene matches. CDR1 is MNHEY and CDR2 is SMNVEV in the germline V gene (reference sequence). CDR3 coding DNA: TGTGCCAGCAGTTACAGGGGCGACACTGAAGCTTTCTTT. It codes for CASSYRGDTEAFF.

This sequence joins TRBV4-2 and TRBJ2-7; 10 bases match TRBD2. The CDR3 contains 15 residues. V was clipped by 1 base and J by 3 bases; unmatched bases: 3. The germline gives CDR1 LGHNA, CDR2 YNFKEQ. CDR3 nucleotides: TGTGCCAGCAGCCAAGCACTAGCGGGGAACTACGAGCAGTACTTC. Protein: CASSQALAGNYEQYF.

This chain uses TRBV4-1 with TRBJ2-2; TRBD1 aligns across 7 bases. Losses at the gene ends were 4 bases for V and 8 bases for J; bases not matched to a gene: 10. This CDR3 is built from 15 residues. Germline lookup yields CDR1 MGHRA and CDR2 YSYEKL. In nucleotides, the CDR3 is TGCGCCAGCAGCCTACGACAGGGTGTATCGGGGGAGCTGTTTTTT. Its protein product is CASSLRQGVSGELFF.

The chain recombines TRBV2 with TRBJ1-1; D might be TRBD1 (6 bases). This CDR3 contains 15 residues. Trimming left V 3 bases short and J 2 bases short, with 13 bases between. CDR1 is SNHLY, CDR2 FYNNEI, per germline. CDR3 DNA sequence: TGTGCCAGCAGTGAGAGGGCAGGGGTCAACACTGAAGCTTTCTTT. Encoded protein: CASSERAGVNTEAFF.

This clone was detected only a few times. This chain joins TRBV18 and TRBJ1-1; no clear D. The CDR3 is made up of 13 amino acids. V was shortened by 1 base and J by 3 bases, with 6 bases between the two germline ends. CDR1 and CDR2 from the germline V gene are KGHSH and LQKENI. CDR3 protein: CASSPRGDTEAFF. The CDR3 DNA reads TGTGCCAGCTCACCACGCGGGGACACTGAAGCTTTCTTT.

In its sample, this clone was seen a few times. The chain links TRBV4-1 to TRBJ1-1; D not resolved. The V end lost 3 bases, the J end lost 1 base, and 12 bases lay between the germline ends. Germline V gene sequence: CDR1 MGHRA, CDR2 YSYEKL. The CDR3 contains 15 residues. CDR3 residues: CASSHKSGGNTEAFF. Here the CDR3 DNA reads TGCGCCAGCAGCCATAAGTCCGGAGGGAACACTGAAGCTTTCTTT.